The 2 T cell receptor beta chains in this list originate from one sample, sequenced in a study of cytomegalovirus exposure and HLA in healthy donors. Sequenced by immunoSEQ multiplex PCR; TCRdb stores in-frame clones only, minus some. The sample lists 150,000 or so clones, 86% occurring once. Sequencing input: PBMCs. The receptor set was obtained from a man younger than 35 in good health and CMV-seropositive.

The V gene is TRBV5-1, the J gene TRBJ2-3; 16 bases align to TRBD2. The CDR3 spans 19 residues. From germline, CDR1 is SGHRS and CDR2 YFSETQ. V dropped 2 bases and J dropped 6; count of bases not matched to a gene: 12. The CDR3, as DNA: TGCGCCAGCAGCTTCTACATTCCGGGACTAGCGGGAGGGCCCGATACGCAGTATTTT. Its protein product is CASSFYIPGLAGGPDTQYF. Full variable domain (remainder filled in from reference TRBV5-1 and TRBJ2-3): KAGVTQTPRYLIKTRGQQVTLSCSPISGHRSVSWYQQTPGQGLQFLFEYFSETQRNKGNFPGRFSGRQFSNSRSEMNVSTLELGDSALYLCASSFYIPGLAGGPDTQYFGPGTRLTVL.

The rearrangement joins TRBV2 to TRBJ2-4, with D possibly matching TRBD2 (6 bases). Between the trimmed V and J ends, which lost 6 bases and 3 bases, there was a span of 15 bases. Germline loops: CDR1 SNHLY, CDR2 FYNNEI. This CDR3 has 15 amino acids. In DNA form, the CDR3 reads TGTGCCAGCAGCGGGGAGGTGGGGGGCAAAAACATTCAGTACTTC. This encodes CASSGEVGGKNIQYF.